The following is a TCR beta chain sequence with its context. In germline, CDR1 is SGHNT, CDR2 YYREEE (reference sequence). This CDR3 is built from 15 residues. V shed 2 bases and J 7 bases; nucleotides not matched to a gene: 8. Sorted CD4+ subsets: naive, central memory, regulatory, stem cell-like memory (CD45RO/CCR7/CD25/CD127/CD95/CD27 panel). TCRB transcripts that were expressed got sequenced, as all of the isolated RNA had been reverse transcribed. Assay: immunoSEQ multiplex PCR; the TCRdb copy retains only in-frame clones and omits some. Here the sample spans 450,000 to 600,000 clones, about 32% being singletons. This entry comes from a study of beta chain features in type 1 diabetes.

The sequenced sample consisted of naive CD4+ T cells from blood. V gene TRBV5-4 combines with J gene TRBJ2-1, with TRBD2 matching 8 bases. The clonotype originates from a man between 18 and 29 years old in good health. The CDR3 here is CASSFILAGMNEQFF. The CDR3 DNA reads as TGTGCCAGCAGCTTTATCTTAGCGGGAATGAATGAGCAGTTCTTC.